This entry lists 27 T cell receptor beta chains sequenced from one sample in a study of T cell repertoires in urothelial bladder cancer. Method: immunoSEQ multiplex PCR; TCRdb's copy keeps in-frame clones and lacks some. The table lists 13,000 or so clones, around 64% of them singletons. Sequencing used tumor-infiltrating cells from bladder cancer. Receptors originate from a human donor with urothelial carcinoma.

This chain links TRBV7-8 with TRBJ1-1; D is unclear. Germline loops: CDR1 SGHVS, CDR2 FQNEAQ. The CDR3 consists of 12 residues. The ends were cut back, 5 bases at V and 6 bases at J, with 10 bases in the middle. The CDR3 DNA reads TGTGCCAGCAGCCTCGACCCCCCTGAAGCTTTCTTT. Encoded protein: CASSLDPPEAFF.

This clone has only a few counts. V is TRBV6-1 and J is TRBJ2-3; a possible D gene is TRBD1 (5 bases). V was cut by 6 bases and J by 4 bases, with 8 bases left in between. This CDR3 has 12 amino acids. The germline V gene has CDR1 MNHNS and CDR2 SASEGT. The CDR3 sequence is CASRATADTQYF. DNA of the CDR3: TGTGCCAGCAGAGCGACAGCAGATACGCAGTATTTT.

The J gene is TRBJ2-7, the V gene TRBV7-2; perhaps D is TRBD1 or TRBD2 (5 bases each). The germline V and J ends were trimmed by 3 bases and 0 bases, with 9 bases remaining between them. Germline lookup yields CDR1 SGHTA and CDR2 FQGNSA. This CDR3 is built from 14 residues. The CDR3 nucleotides read TGTGCCAGCAGCTTTGCAGGGAGCTCCTACGAGCAGTACGTC. Protein product: CASSFAGSSYEQYV.

The CDR3 loop reads CASSHSNTEAFF. CDR3 sequence (DNA): TGCGCCAGCAGCCATTCTAACACTGAAGCTTTCTTT. The V call is TRBV4-1, the J call TRBJ1-1; D is unclear. There are 12 residues in the CDR3. The ends were cut back, 3 bases at V and 2 bases at J, with 4 bases in the middle. CDR1 and CDR2 (germline): MGHRA, YSYEKL.

This clone was observed a few times. The chain is built from TRBV7-6 and TRBJ1-2; 8 nucleotides match TRBD1. Losses at the gene ends were 5 bases for V and 13 bases for J; bases not matched to a gene: 12. The CDR3 runs 13 residues. Germline CDR1 and CDR2: SGHVS and FNYEAQ. CDR3 coding DNA: TGTGCCAGCAGCCCCGGTGGTACAGGGGGGTTCACCTTC. Translated: CASSPGGTGGFTF.

The rearrangement links TRBV28 to TRBJ1-5; D might be TRBD1 (6 bases). V lost 5 bases to trimming and J lost 2 bases, with 13 bases between them. CDR3 length: 15 residues. Germline V gene lookup returns CDR1 MDHEN and CDR2 SYDVKM. The CDR3 loop is CASSPTGSRNQPQHF. CDR3 coding DNA: TGTGCCAGCAGTCCTACAGGGTCTCGCAATCAGCCCCAGCATTTT.

A remark on this clone: Other DNA sequences within the sample encode an identical CDR3. The rearrangement joins TRBV4-2 to TRBJ1-5; D is undetermined. Germline loops: CDR1 LGHNA, CDR2 YNFKEQ. The CDR3 is 13 residues long. V lost 0 bases, J lost 4 bases, and 4 bases lay in between. CDR3 in amino acids: CASSQDSNQPQHF. CDR3 sequence (DNA): TGTGCCAGCAGCCAAGACAGTAATCAGCCCCAGCATTTT.

The rearrangement links TRBV11-2 to TRBJ2-1; D gene unclear. The CDR3 contains 14 residues. The germline V gene has CDR1 SGHAT and CDR2 FQNNGV. V dropped 0 bases and J dropped 7 bases, with 10 bases sitting between them. The CDR3 loop reads CASSLDRSANEQFF. The CDR3 bases are TGTGCCAGCAGCTTAGATAGGTCCGCTAATGAGCAGTTCTTC.

This clone was seen more than once but under ten times. The rearrangement links TRBV5-6 to TRBJ2-2; TRBD1 might be the D (5 bases). Trimming left V 4 bases short and J 6 bases short, with 19 bases between. The germline gives CDR1 SGHDT, CDR2 YYEEEE. CDR3 length: 16 residues. Written as DNA, the CDR3 is TGTGCCAGCAGCCGTGAAGCCTCTTTCAGGGCCGGGGAGCTGTTTTTT. Residues: CASSREASFRAGELFF.

The J gene is TRBJ2-5, the V gene TRBV6-1, with D possibly matching TRBD2 (5 bases). The CDR3 has 15 residues. V was clipped by 6 bases and J by 0 bases, with 14 bases between them. From germline, CDR1 is MNHNS and CDR2 SASEGT. CDR3 DNA sequence: TGTGCCAGCAGCGACTCCCTGGACTACCAAGAGACCCAGTACTTC. This sequence encodes CASSDSLDYQETQYF.

V and J are TRBV18 and TRBJ2-1; 8 bases fit TRBD2. V trimming: 5 bases; J trimming: 0 bases; junction bases outside the gene matches: 6. CDR3 size: 16 residues. Germline lookup yields CDR1 KGHSH and CDR2 LQKENI. The CDR3 loop is CASSSTGGASYNEQFF. The CDR3 DNA reads as TGTGCCAGCTCATCGACGGGGGGGGCCTCCTACAATGAGCAGTTCTTC. Together with reference TRBV18 and TRBJ2-1, the CDR3 gives the full variable domain: NAGVMQNPRHLVRRRGQEARLRCSPMKGHSHVYWYRQLPEEGLKFMVYLQKENIIDESGMPKERFSAEFPKEGPSILRIQQVVRGDSAAYFCASSSTGGASYNEQFFGPGTRLTVL.

The CDR3 loop reads CAISERDSEAFF. The CDR3, as DNA: TGTGCCATCAGTGAACGAGACTCTGAAGCTTTCTTT. The chain joins TRBV10-3 to TRBJ1-1, with D unresolved. V lost 3 bases to trimming and J lost 6 bases, with 8 bases between them. Germline-derived CDR1 and CDR2 are ENHRY and SYGVKD. The CDR3 has 12 amino acids.

The V and J genes are TRBV6-4 and TRBJ2-3; 7 nucleotides agree with TRBD1. The CDR3 length is 15 residues. The V gene's germline CDR1 is MRHNA and CDR2 SNTAGT. V lost 2 bases, J lost 5 bases, and 7 bases stayed unmatched. The DNA of the CDR3 is TGTGCCAGCAGTGACAACCAGGGGGTAGGAGATACGCAGTATTTT. Translating gives CASSDNQGVGDTQYF.

The chain links TRBV18 to TRBJ2-7; D ambiguous. The CDR3 has 13 residues. Germline CDR1 and CDR2: KGHSH and LQKENI. Deletions cut 1 base from V and 0 bases from J, with 4 bases between. CDR3 residues: CASSPQSSYEQYV. CDR3 nucleotide sequence: TGTGCCAGCTCACCACAGAGCTCCTACGAGCAGTACGTC.

The gene calls are TRBV19 and TRBJ2-3; weak D call: TRBD1 (8 bases). The CDR3 contains 15 residues. Between the trimmed V and J ends, which lost 5 bases and 3 bases, there was a span of 15 bases. Per the germline V gene, CDR1 is LNHDA and CDR2 is SQIVND (reference sequence). CDR3 sequence (DNA): TGTGCCAGTAGTGTCAACAGGGGGGGGACAGATACGCAGTATTTT. Its translation: CASSVNRGGTDTQYF.

This chain uses TRBV7-2 with TRBJ1-4; TRBD1 might be the D (5 bases). Germline V gives CDR1 SGHTA, CDR2 FQGNSA. The CDR3 extends over 14 amino acids. Trimming shortened V by 6 bases and J by 4 bases, and 12 bases separated the two germline ends. CDR3 protein: CASSRGGNNEKLFF. The CDR3 DNA follows: TGTGCCAGCAGTCGGGGGGGGAATAATGAAAAACTGTTTTTT.

This chain links TRBV5-1 with TRBJ2-3; 13 bases map to TRBD2. Trimming took 7 bases from V and 4 from J; bases not matched to a gene: 9. This CDR3 has 16 residues. The V gene's germline CDR1 is SGHRS and CDR2 YFSETQ. CDR3 sequence: CASGGTSGELPDTQYF. The CDR3, as DNA: TGCGCCAGCGGAGGGACTAGCGGGGAGTTGCCAGATACGCAGTATTTT. Based on the CDR3 plus reference TRBV5-1 and TRBJ2-3, the full variable domain is KAGVTQTPRYLIKTRGQQVTLSCSPISGHRSVSWYQQTPGQGLQFLFEYFSETQRNKGNFPGRFSGRQFSNSRSEMNVSTLELGDSALYLCASGGTSGELPDTQYFGPGTRLTVL.

The genes are TRBV11-1 and TRBJ2-3, with TRBD2 matching 11 bases. Losses at the gene ends were 1 base for V and 3 bases for J; bases not matched to a gene: 3. This CDR3 is built from 16 residues. The V gene's germline CDR1 is SGHAT and CDR2 FQDESV (reference sequence). The CDR3 loop reads CASSLGSGGATDTQYF. In nucleotides, the CDR3 is TGTGCCAGCAGCTTAGGTAGCGGGGGGGCAACAGATACGCAGTATTTT.

V is TRBV9 and J is TRBJ1-2; D remains ambiguous. V lost 3 bases and J 2 bases, leaving 2 bases between the germline ends. This CDR3 is built from 11 residues. The germline gives CDR1 SGDLS, CDR2 YYNGEE. The CDR3 sequence is CASSDNYGYTF. DNA of the CDR3: TGTGCCAGCAGCGACAACTATGGCTACACCTTC. Using reference TRBV9 and TRBJ1-2 for the parts outside the CDR3, the full variable domain is DSGVTQTPKHLITATGQRVTLRCSPRSGDLSVYWYQQSLDQGLQFLIQYYNGEERAKGNILERFSAQQFPDLHSELNLSSLELGDSALYFCASSDNYGYTFGSGTRLTVV.

This clone has a handful of counts. This CDR3 is CATRLGVSSYEQYF. The DNA for the CDR3 is TGTGCCACCAGGTTAGGGGTTAGCTCCTACGAGCAGTACTTC. J is TRBJ2-7 and V is TRBV10-3, with D perhaps TRBD1 (5 bases). This CDR3 spans 14 amino acids. Germline V gene lookup returns CDR1 ENHRY and CDR2 SYGVKD. Trimming left V 10 bases short and J 0 bases short, with 16 bases between.

As concerns this clone: At one of its ends the junction is not consistent with the germline gene, which may arise from a read error. J is TRBJ2-7 and V is TRBV5-4; a possible D gene is TRBD2 (6 bases). Germline loops: CDR1 SGHNT, CDR2 YYREEE (reference sequence). The CDR3 consists of 16 residues. The CDR3 sequence: CASSQEFRLGGYEQYF. CDR3 bases: TGCGCCAGCAGCCAAGAGTTCAGGCTGGGGGGCTACGAGCAGTACTTC.

This clone was counted once. The rearrangement uses TRBV15 and TRBJ2-7; the D is unclear. V dropped 0 bases and J dropped 7 bases, with 10 bases sitting between them. CDR3 size: 13 residues. From germline, CDR1 is LNHNV and CDR2 YYDKDF (reference sequence). The CDR3 DNA sequence: TGTGCCACCAGCAGAGATCTGGCCCGGGAGCAGTACTTC. Its translation is CATSRDLAREQYF.

The chain combines TRBV19 with TRBJ1-1, with D tentatively TRBD1 (6 bases). The CDR3 has 16 amino acids. Trimming pared 6 bases from V and 0 bases from J, leaving 17 bases between. Germline V lookup: CDR1 LNHDA, CDR2 SQIVND (reference sequence). CDR3 nucleotides: TGTGCCAGTAGGAGGGGGGACGGTGGGATGAACACTGAAGCTTTCTTT. It encodes CASRRGDGGMNTEAFF.

The J gene is TRBJ2-5, the V gene TRBV5-6; 11 bases are a match to TRBD1. The CDR3 is made up of 14 amino acids. CDR1 is SGHDT and CDR2 is YYEEEE in the germline V gene. V was pared by 6 bases and J by 9 bases, with 10 bases of the junction left unmatched. CDR3 sequence: CASNSGTGGKPQYF. CDR3 bases: TGTGCCAGCAACTCAGGGACAGGGGGTAAACCCCAGTACTTC.

V and J are TRBV7-2 and TRBJ2-5, with D perhaps assigned TRBD1 or TRBD2 (5 bases each). Deletions cut 8 bases from V and 2 bases from J, with 9 bases between. Germline loops: CDR1 SGHTA, CDR2 FQGNSA. This CDR3 region has 12 residues. This CDR3 is CASGGTQETQYF. For the CDR3, the DNA is TGTGCCAGCGGGGGTACTCAAGAGACCCAGTACTTC. Filled out from reference TRBV7-2 and TRBJ2-5, the complete variable domain reads GAGVSQSPSNKVTEKGKDVELRCDPISGHTALYWYRQSLGQGLEFLIYFQGNSAPDKSGLPSDRFSAERTGGSVSTLTIQRTQQEDSAVYLCASGGTQETQYFGPGTRLLVL.

This chain connects TRBV4-1 to TRBJ1-2; D call uncertain. The CDR3 loop spans 13 amino acids. V lost 1 base and J 3 bases, leaving 6 bases between the germline ends. CDR1 MGHRA and CDR2 YSYEKL come from the germline V gene. The CDR3 DNA follows: TGCGCCAGCAGCCAAGTTTCTTACTATGGCTACACCTTC. This gives the protein CASSQVSYYGYTF.

This chain links TRBV9 with TRBJ2-5, with D tentatively TRBD1 (5 bases). The germline CDR1 and CDR2 sequences are SGDLS and YYNGEE. The germline V and J ends were trimmed by 1 base and 3 bases, with 7 bases remaining between them. This CDR3 contains 13 residues. The CDR3 nucleotides are TGTGCCAGCAGCGTATTAGGGGAAGAGACCCAGTACTTC. Protein sequence: CASSVLGEETQYF.